This entry features one T cell receptor beta chain sequence. From the RACE reads, TCRdb called clonotypes with MiXCR, one entry per CDR3 protein. The repertoire includes roughly 110,000 distinct CDR3 sequences, 12% of them detected once, and 1.6% sits in the top ten. The time point denotes: pre-sensitization, week 0. Treatment meaning: therapeutic diphenylcyclopropenone sensitization with weekly scalp DPC. This entry belongs to a study of human T cells and chemical hapten exposure. Study context: Patches that contained 0.01% DPC were applied to the upper back and read at 6 days.

The sequencing used whole blood, collected in connection with sensitization to the hapten diphenylcyclopropenone (DPC). The clonotype was recovered from a woman in her fifties or sixties with alopecia areata. Some clones in this sample may be carry-over from other donors' samples.

In nucleotides, the CDR3 is TGTGCCAGCATGGACAGGGGCGATCAGCCCCAGCATTTT. Encoded protein: CASMDRGDQPQHF. The chain uses TRBV6-2 or TRBV6-3 and TRBJ1-5; 9 nucleotides agree with TRBD1. Germline loops: CDR1 MNHEY, CDR2 SVGEGT. This CDR3 contains 13 residues. The junction had 3 bases not matched to a gene; V was cut back by 7 bases and J by 5 bases.